The clone carrying this TCR beta chain was picked up a small number of times. No antigen is known for it. In the original analysis: Junction-only sequences without quality scores came from ImmunoSEQ, so filtering differed. This table comes from immunoSEQ multiplex PCR, and its TCRdb copy is limited to in-frame clones, with some not included. From that table come the V and J calls and clone size; the DNA was used to work out D and trimming. The sample yields about 1.1 million clones, about 80% seen once. This entry belongs to a study of shared clonotypes between healthy human individuals. Study results and limitations: Owing to a small donor count, the genetic and exposure-history diversity represented was limited.

Germline values: CDR1 SEHNR, CDR2 FQNEAQ (reference sequence). The CDR3 has 15 residues. The junction had 8 bases not matched to a gene; V was cut back by 5 bases and J by 2 bases. CD45RA-negative memory and CD45RA+ naive subsets were split from the CD4+ cells. The sequenced sample consisted of memory CD4+ T cells from PBMCs. Subset of the sample: CD45RA-negative fraction. The chain is built from TRBV7-9 and TRBJ1-1; TRBD1 matches 7 bases. The sequence was collected from a man between 18 and 35 years old in good health. Some clones in this sample may be carry-over from other donors' samples. CDR3 in amino acids: CASSPRDRSNTEAFF. The CDR3, as DNA: TGTGCCAGCAGCCCCCGGGACAGAAGTAACACTGAAGCTTTCTTT.